This TCR beta chain was observed in a study of T cell clonotyping in hematopoietic cell transplantation. Sequencing used immunoSEQ multiplex PCR; TCRdb keeps in-frame clones, though not all of them. The data show 25,000 to 35,000 clones, with over 60% seen just once and approximately 5.9% held by the top ten. Study-wide results and limits: Broader posttransplant TCR repertoire diversity was predicted by graft donor and pretransplant recipient Inverse Simpson Index values.

Time point in this sample: recipient sample about 28 days before transplant, after cytoreduction. Recipient blood drawn about 28 days pretransplant and days 30, 100, 180 after. In regard to this clone: Its specificity is unknown.

The germline CDR1 and CDR2 sequences are MDHEN and SYDVKM. This CDR3 has 14 residues. Trimming took off 6 bases at V and 6 bases at J, with 14 bases between the two ends. The material was peripheral blood mononuclear cells, obtained before stem cell transplant. The receptor was derived from a man aged 50 to 60 with myelodysplastic syndrome. Some clones in this sample may be carry-over from other donors' samples. The V call is TRBV28, the J call TRBJ2-2; weak D call: TRBD1 (6 bases). The chain's CDR3 is CASSQIQGSGELFF. Written as DNA, the CDR3 is TGTGCCAGCAGCCAGATACAGGGTTCCGGGGAGCTGTTTTTT.